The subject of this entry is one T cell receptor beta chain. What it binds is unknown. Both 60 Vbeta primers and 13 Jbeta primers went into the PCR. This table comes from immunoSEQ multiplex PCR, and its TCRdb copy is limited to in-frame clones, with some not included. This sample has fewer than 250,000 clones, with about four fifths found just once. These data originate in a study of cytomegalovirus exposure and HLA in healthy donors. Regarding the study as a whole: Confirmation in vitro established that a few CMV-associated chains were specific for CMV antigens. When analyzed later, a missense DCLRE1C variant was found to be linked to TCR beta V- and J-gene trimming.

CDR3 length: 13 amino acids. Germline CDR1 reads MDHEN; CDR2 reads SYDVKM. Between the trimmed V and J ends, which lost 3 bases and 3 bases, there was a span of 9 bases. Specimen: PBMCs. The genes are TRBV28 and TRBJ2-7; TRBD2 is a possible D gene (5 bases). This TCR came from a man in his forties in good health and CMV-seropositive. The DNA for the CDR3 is TGTGCCAGCAGTTTTGTAGGGAGCTACGAGCAGTACTTC. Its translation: CASSFVGSYEQYF.